Listed here are 19 T cell receptor beta chains from one sample, sequenced in a study of T-cell memory formation after mild COVID-19. TCRdb re-called the 5' RACE reads through MiXCR, storing one row per CDR3 protein. The sample contains roughly 240,000 distinct CDR3 sequences, around 16% of which appear only once. The sequencing input was PBMCs or a T cell subset sorted from them (not recorded which). The receptors were gathered from a man aged 18 to 35 who had mild COVID-19 (a few samples of this study predate the infection). Cell type and time point are not known.

This clonotype was seen a handful of times. The rearrangement links TRBV7-9 to TRBJ1-2, with D perhaps matching TRBD1 (6 bases). V dropped 5 bases and J dropped 0 bases, with 10 bases sitting between them. The germline V gene encodes CDR1 SEHNR and CDR2 FQNEAQ (reference sequence). The CDR3 is 14 residues long. Here the CDR3 reads CASSRDITNYGYTF. Here the CDR3 DNA reads TGTGCCAGCAGCCGGGACATCACTAACTATGGCTACACCTTC. Together with reference TRBV7-9 and TRBJ1-2, the CDR3 gives the full variable domain: DTGVSQNPRHKITKRGQNVTFRCDPISEHNRLYWYRQTLGQGPEFLTYFQNEAQLEKSRLLSDRFSAERPKGSFSTLEIQRTEQGDSAMYLCASSRDITNYGYTFGSGTRLTVV.

The genes are TRBV30 and TRBJ2-3; D not resolved. Germline CDR1 reads GTSNPN; CDR2 reads SVGIG (reference sequence). Trimming cost V 3 bases and J 3 bases, with 10 bases left between them. The CDR3 covers 13 residues. CDR3 protein: CAWRNPGTDTQYF. In DNA, the CDR3 is TGTGCCTGGAGGAATCCTGGGACAGATACGCAGTATTTT.

This clonotype was detected a few times. V gene TRBV20-1 combines with J gene TRBJ1-6; D is unclear. This CDR3 has 13 amino acids. CDR1 DFQATT and CDR2 SNEGSKA come from the germline V gene (reference sequence). Trimming took 2 bases from V and 8 from J, leaving 10 bases between them. This chain's CDR3 is CSARSQEYSPLHF. The DNA of the CDR3 is TGCAGTGCTAGAAGCCAAGAGTATTCACCCCTCCACTTT.

The chain recombines TRBV24-1 with TRBJ2-1; 9 bases match TRBD2. This CDR3 is built from 16 residues. Per the germline V gene, CDR1 is KGHDR and CDR2 is SFDVKD. V was clipped by 3 bases and J by 0 bases; unmatched bases: 2. The CDR3 protein is CATSDQRGASYNEQFF. The CDR3 bases are TGTGCCACCAGTGATCAGCGGGGGGCCTCCTACAATGAGCAGTTCTTC.

This clonotype came up many times. The genes are TRBV7-3 and TRBJ1-1; perhaps TRBD1 as D (6 bases). The ends were cut back, 5 bases at V and 5 bases at J, with 12 bases in the middle. Germline V gives CDR1 SGHTA, CDR2 FQGTGA. The CDR3 consists of 13 residues. For the CDR3, the DNA is TGTGCCAGCAGCCAGGGACATCAGACTGAAGCTTTCTTT. It specifies CASSQGHQTEAFF.

This clonotype was seen a handful of times. This chain links TRBV27 with TRBJ2-3; D is undetermined. Trimming cost V 0 bases and J 3 bases, with 13 bases left between them. CDR3 length equals 16 residues. CDR1 and CDR2 (germline): MNHEY, SMNVEV (reference sequence). CDR3 bases: TGTGCCAGCAGTTTATCGTGGTGGGGTTGGACAGATACGCAGTATTTT. Amino acid sequence: CASSLSWWGWTDTQYF.

This clonotype was counted between two and nine times. The chain carries TRBV3-1 and TRBJ2-1, with 7 bases matching TRBD2. The CDR3 loop spans 14 amino acids. J was trimmed by 9 bases and V by 3 bases; bases with no gene match: 8. Germline V gene data show CDR1 as LGHDT and CDR2 as YNNKEL (reference sequence). CDR3 protein: CASSQGTSESEQFF. The CDR3 coding sequence is TGTGCCAGCAGCCAGGGAACTAGCGAGAGTGAGCAGTTCTTC.

This clonotype was seen many times. The rearrangement uses TRBV20-1 and TRBJ2-7; D perhaps matches TRBD2 (6 bases). The V and J ends lost 0 bases and 1 base respectively, with 13 bases between them. The germline V gene has CDR1 DFQATT and CDR2 SNEGSKA (reference sequence). The CDR3 is 15 residues long. CDR3 bases: TGCAGTGCTAGAGATCGAACTAGCTGGTCCTACGAGCAGTACTTC. Protein product: CSARDRTSWSYEQYF.

This chain links TRBV6-6 with TRBJ2-2; TRBD1 aligns across 11 bases. CDR1 and CDR2 (germline): MNHNY, SVGAGI (reference sequence). CDR3 length: 14 amino acids. Trimming at V came to 5 bases and at J to 6 bases, leaving 2 bases not matched to a gene. DNA for the CDR3: TGTGCCAGCAGTGCGGGACAGGGGGCCGGGGAGCTGTTTTTT. Amino acids: CASSAGQGAGELFF.

In this sample, this clonotype turned up many times. The rearrangement joins TRBV12-5 to TRBJ2-2; maybe TRBD2 (5 bases). Trimming removed 5 bases from V and 10 bases from J, with 8 bases in between. CDR3 length: 11 residues. The germline gives CDR1 LGHNT, CDR2 FRNRAP. CDR3 nucleotide sequence: TGTGCTAGTGGTCCACGGGAGGAGCTGTTTTTT. It translates to CASGPREELFF.

This clonotype was counted a few times. The rearrangement uses TRBV20-1 and TRBJ1-2; D unresolved. From germline, CDR1 is DFQATT and CDR2 SNEGSKA (reference sequence). This CDR3 is built from 15 residues. Trimming left V 4 bases short and J 4 bases short, with 19 bases between. CDR3 loop: CSATPPRTAGYGYTF. CDR3 DNA sequence: TGCAGTGCTACGCCTCCGAGAACAGCAGGCTATGGCTACACCTTC.

This clonotype was counted only a few times. The rearrangement joins TRBV5-1 to TRBJ2-5, with 11 bases identical to TRBD1. The CDR3 loop spans 15 amino acids. Germline lookup yields CDR1 SGHRS and CDR2 YFSETQ. Trimming removed 4 bases from V and 5 bases from J; junction bases left unmatched: 7. The CDR3 bases are TGCGCCAGCAGCCCCCGGACAGGGGGCGCGGAGACCCAGTACTTC. This codes for CASSPRTGGAETQYF.

This chain's CDR3 is CASAAILYEQYV. As DNA, the CDR3 is TGTGCCAGCGCCGCAATCCTATACGAGCAGTACGTC. The gene calls are TRBV12-3 or TRBV12-4 and TRBJ2-7; D remains unclear. Trimming left V 8 bases short and J 4 bases short, with 12 bases between. The CDR3 totals 12 residues.

The J gene is TRBJ2-4, the V gene TRBV10-3; no clear D gene. The germline V and J ends were trimmed by 5 bases and 0 bases, with 8 bases remaining between them. Germline V gives CDR1 ENHRY, CDR2 SYGVKD. The CDR3 consists of 14 residues. CDR3 loop: CAISSPLAKNIQYF. The CDR3 DNA reads TGTGCCATCAGTTCTCCTTTAGCCAAAAACATTCAGTACTTC.

This clonotype was seen a handful of times. This chain links TRBV4-1 with TRBJ1-5, with D uncertain. Trimming removed 4 bases at V and 0 bases at J, with 16 bases between. Germline V lookup: CDR1 MGHRA, CDR2 YSYEKL. The CDR3 covers 17 residues. The CDR3 loop reads CASSPRARQSSNQPQHF. CDR3 DNA sequence: TGCGCCAGCAGCCCTCGGGCAAGGCAATCTAGCAATCAGCCCCAGCATTTT.

This clonotype was counted at least ten times. The V and J genes are TRBV6-5 and TRBJ1-1; 7 bases are a match to TRBD1. The CDR3 spans 15 residues. Germline V gives CDR1 MNHEY, CDR2 SVGAGI. The V and J ends lost 8 bases and 5 bases, in that order; junction bases with no gene match: 14. Here the CDR3 reads CASGSGGAGLTEAFF. The CDR3 nucleotides are TGTGCCAGCGGTTCAGGGGGGGCTGGTTTAACTGAAGCTTTCTTT.

This CDR3 is CASSSTGGWAAFF. CDR3 DNA sequence: TGTGCCAGCAGTTCTACAGGGGGATGGGCGGCTTTCTTT. The chain couples TRBV6-5 to TRBJ1-1; 8 nucleotides align to TRBD1. With 4 bases clipped from V and 11 bases from J, the junction kept 9 bases outside the gene matches. The CDR3 extends over 13 amino acids. Germline CDR1 and CDR2: MNHEY and SVGAGI.

This sequence joins TRBV5-1 and TRBJ1-1; D is perhaps TRBD1 (6 bases). Trimming stripped 1 base from V and 1 base from J, with 8 bases between. CDR3 size: 14 residues. Looked up from germline, CDR1 is SGHRS and CDR2 is YFSETQ. CDR3 bases: TGCGCCAGCAGCTTGTACAGGGCGAACACTGAAGCTTTCTTT. The encoded protein is CASSLYRANTEAFF.

This clonotype was observed a handful of times. This sequence joins TRBV7-2 and TRBJ2-5, with 7 nucleotides matching TRBD2. In germline, CDR1 is SGHTA, CDR2 FQGNSA. After removal of 6 bases from V and 2 bases from J, the junction contained 15 bases not matched to a gene. This CDR3 is built from 17 residues. CDR3 DNA: TGTGCCAGCAGTCGATTAGGTACTAGCGCCCTACAAGAGACCCAGTACTTC. Translating it yields CASSRLGTSALQETQYF.